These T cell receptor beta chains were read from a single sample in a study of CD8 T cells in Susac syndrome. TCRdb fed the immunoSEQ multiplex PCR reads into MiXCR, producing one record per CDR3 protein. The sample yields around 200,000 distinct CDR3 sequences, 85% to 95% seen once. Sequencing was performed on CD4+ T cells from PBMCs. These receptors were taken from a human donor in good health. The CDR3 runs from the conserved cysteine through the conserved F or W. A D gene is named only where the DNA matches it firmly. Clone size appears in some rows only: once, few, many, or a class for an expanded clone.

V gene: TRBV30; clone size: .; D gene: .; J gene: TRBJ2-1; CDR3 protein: CAWRQDYNEQFF; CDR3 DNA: TGTGCCTGGAGACAGGACTACAATGAGCAGTTCTTC
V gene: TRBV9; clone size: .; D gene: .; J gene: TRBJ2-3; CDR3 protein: CASSEGPSTDTQYF; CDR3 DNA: TGTGCCAGCAGCGAGGGACCATCCACAGATACGCAGTATTTT
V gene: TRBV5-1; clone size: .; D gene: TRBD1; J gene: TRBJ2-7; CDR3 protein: CASSFEGARGEQYF; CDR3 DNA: TGCGCCAGCAGCTTTGAGGGGGCTAGGGGCGAGCAGTACTTC
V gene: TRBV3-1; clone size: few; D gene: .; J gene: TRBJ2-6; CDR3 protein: CASSQAGANVLTF; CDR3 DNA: TGTGCCAGCAGCCAAGCTGGGGCCAACGTCCTGACTTTC
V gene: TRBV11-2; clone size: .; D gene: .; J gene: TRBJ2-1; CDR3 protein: CASSYGGEGEQFF; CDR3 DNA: TGTGCCAGCAGCTACGGGGGTGAAGGTGAGCAGTTCTTC
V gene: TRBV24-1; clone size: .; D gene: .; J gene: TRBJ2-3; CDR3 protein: CATSDGGRSRGNGATQYF; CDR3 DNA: TGTGCCACCAGTGATGGTGGGCGAAGTCGTGGGAACGGAGCTACGCAGTATTTT
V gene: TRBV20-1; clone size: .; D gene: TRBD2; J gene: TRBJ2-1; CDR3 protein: CSASVLAGVGNEQFF; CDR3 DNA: TGCAGTGCTAGTGTACTAGCGGGAGTAGGCAATGAGCAGTTCTTC
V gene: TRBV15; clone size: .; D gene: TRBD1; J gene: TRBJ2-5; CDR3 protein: CATSRDRGTGGSETQYF; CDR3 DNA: TGTGCCACCAGCAGAGATCGGGGGACAGGAGGGTCCGAGACCCAGTACTTC
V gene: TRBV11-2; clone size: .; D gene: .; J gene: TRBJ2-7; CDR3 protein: CASSLVLGGGSYEQYF; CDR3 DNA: TGTGCCAGCAGCTTAGTTTTGGGAGGTGGGTCCTACGAGCAGTACTTC
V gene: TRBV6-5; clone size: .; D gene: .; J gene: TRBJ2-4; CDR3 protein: CASSAGGQLNIQYF; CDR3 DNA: TGTGCCAGCAGCGCCGGCGGACAGCTAAACATTCAGTACTTC
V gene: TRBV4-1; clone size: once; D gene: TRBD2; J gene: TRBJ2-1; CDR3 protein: CASSSPGTRRNEQFF; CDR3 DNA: TGCGCCAGCAGCTCCCCCGGGACTAGAAGGAATGAGCAGTTCTTC
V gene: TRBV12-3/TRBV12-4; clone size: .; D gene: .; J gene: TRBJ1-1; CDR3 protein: CASHGGMNTEAFF; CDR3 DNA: TGTGCCAGCCATGGTGGCATGAACACTGAAGCTTTCTTT
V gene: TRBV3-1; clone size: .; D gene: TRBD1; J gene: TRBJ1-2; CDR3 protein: CASTGGLINYGYTF; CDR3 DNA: TGTGCCAGCACAGGGGGACTGATTAACTATGGCTACACCTTC
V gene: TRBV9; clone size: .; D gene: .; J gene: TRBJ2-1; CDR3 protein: CASSARVGSYNEQFF; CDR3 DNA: TGTGCCAGCAGCGCCAGGGTCGGCTCCTACAATGAGCAGTTCTTC
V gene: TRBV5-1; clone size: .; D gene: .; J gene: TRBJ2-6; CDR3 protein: CASCLLGSGRSGANVLTF; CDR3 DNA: TGCGCCAGCTGCCTCTTGGGAAGCGGACGCTCTGGGGCCAACGTCCTGACTTTC
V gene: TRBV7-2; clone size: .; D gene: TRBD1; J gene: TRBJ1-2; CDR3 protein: CASSSTGGAGGYTF; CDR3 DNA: TGTGCCAGCAGCTCGACAGGGGGCGCGGGTGGCTACACCTTC
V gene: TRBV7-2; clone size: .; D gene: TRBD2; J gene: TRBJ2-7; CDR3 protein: CASSSGTSGLYEQYF; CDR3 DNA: TGTGCCAGCAGCTCCGGGACTAGCGGCCTCTACGAGCAGTACTTC
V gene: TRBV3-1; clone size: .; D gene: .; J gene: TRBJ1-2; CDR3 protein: CASSQFQGGYTF; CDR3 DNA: TGTGCCAGCAGCCAATTTCAGGGGGGCTACACCTTC
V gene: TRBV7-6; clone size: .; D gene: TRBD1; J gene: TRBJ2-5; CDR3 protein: CASSLGQGALQETQYF; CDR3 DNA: TGTGCCAGCAGCCTAGGACAGGGGGCCCTCCAAGAGACCCAGTACTTC
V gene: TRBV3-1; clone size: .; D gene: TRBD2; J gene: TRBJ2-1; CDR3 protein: CASTPLPLAGVNEQFF; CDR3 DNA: TGTGCCAGCACCCCCCTCCCACTAGCGGGAGTGAATGAGCAGTTCTTC
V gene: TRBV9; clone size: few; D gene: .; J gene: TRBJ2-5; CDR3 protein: CASSVGRQETQYF; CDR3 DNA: TGTGCCAGCAGCGTAGGCCGGCAGGAGACCCAGTACTTC
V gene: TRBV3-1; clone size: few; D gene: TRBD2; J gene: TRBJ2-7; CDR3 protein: CASSQLAGPYEQYF; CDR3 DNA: TGTGCCAGCAGCCAACTAGCGGGGCCTTACGAGCAGTACTTC
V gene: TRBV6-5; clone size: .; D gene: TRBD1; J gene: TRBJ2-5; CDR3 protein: CASSPSGTEQETQYF; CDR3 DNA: TGTGCCAGCAGCCCATCAGGGACAGAACAAGAGACCCAGTACTTC
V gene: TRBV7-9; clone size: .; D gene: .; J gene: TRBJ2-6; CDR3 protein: CASSLSNSGANVLTF; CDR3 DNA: TGTGCCAGCAGCTTAAGTAACTCTGGGGCCAACGTCCTGACTTTC
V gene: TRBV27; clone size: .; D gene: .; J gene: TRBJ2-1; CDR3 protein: CASSGRGFIVSF; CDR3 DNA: TGTGCCAGCAGCGGTCGGGGCTTCATAGTTAGTTTC
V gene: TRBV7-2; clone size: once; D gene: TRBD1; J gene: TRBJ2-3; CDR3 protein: CASSLRDRVDTQYF; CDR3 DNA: TGTGCCAGCAGCTTAAGGGACAGGGTGGATACGCAGTATTTT
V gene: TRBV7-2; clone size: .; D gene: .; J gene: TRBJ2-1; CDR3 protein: CASSLGGFREQFF; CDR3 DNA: TGTGCCAGCAGCTTAGGTGGGTTCCGGGAGCAGTTCTTC
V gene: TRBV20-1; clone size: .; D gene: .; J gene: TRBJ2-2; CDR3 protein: CSARWGHESGELFF; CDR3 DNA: TGCAGTGCTAGATGGGGACATGAATCTGGGGAGCTGTTTTTT
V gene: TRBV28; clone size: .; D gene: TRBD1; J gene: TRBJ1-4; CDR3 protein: CASSNRGDNEKLFF; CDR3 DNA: TGTGCCAGCAGTAACAGGGGGGATAATGAAAAACTGTTTTTT
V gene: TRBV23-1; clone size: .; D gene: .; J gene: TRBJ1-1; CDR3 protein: CASRVVNTEAFF; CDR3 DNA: TGCGCCAGCAGGGTAGTGAACACTGAAGCTTTCTTT
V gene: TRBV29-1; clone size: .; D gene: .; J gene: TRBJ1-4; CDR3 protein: CSVGTLGEKLFF; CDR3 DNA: TGCAGCGTCGGGACCTTGGGGGAAAAACTGTTTTTT
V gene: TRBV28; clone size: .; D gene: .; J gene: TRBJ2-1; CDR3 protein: CATRYNEQFF; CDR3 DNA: TGTGCCACAAGGTACAATGAGCAGTTCTTC
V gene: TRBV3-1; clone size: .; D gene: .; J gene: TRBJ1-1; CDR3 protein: CASSQVPEAEAFF; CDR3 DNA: TGTGCCAGCAGCCAAGTTCCGGAAGCTGAAGCTTTCTTT
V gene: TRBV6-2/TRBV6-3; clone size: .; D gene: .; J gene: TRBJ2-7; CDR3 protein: CASSPYRDVSYEQYF; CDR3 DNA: TGTGCCAGCAGCCCATACAGGGACGTCTCCTACGAGCAGTACTTC
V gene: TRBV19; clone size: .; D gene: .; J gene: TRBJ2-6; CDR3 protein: CASRNAGANVLTF; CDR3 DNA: TGTGCCAGTAGGAACGCTGGGGCCAACGTCCTGACTTTC
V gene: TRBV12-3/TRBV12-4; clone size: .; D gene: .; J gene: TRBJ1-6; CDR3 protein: CASSPGLGRNSPLHF; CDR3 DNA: TGTGCCAGCAGCCCGGGACTAGGCAGGAATTCACCCCTCCACTTT
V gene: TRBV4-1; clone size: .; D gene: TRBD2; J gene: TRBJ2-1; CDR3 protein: CASSQRRGGRAYNEQFF; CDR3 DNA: TGCGCCAGCAGCCAAAGGCGGGGCGGGAGGGCCTACAATGAGCAGTTCTTC
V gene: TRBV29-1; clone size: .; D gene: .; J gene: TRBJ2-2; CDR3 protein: CSVEDPYGAGELFF; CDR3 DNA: TGCAGCGTTGAAGATCCGTACGGGGCCGGGGAGCTGTTTTTT
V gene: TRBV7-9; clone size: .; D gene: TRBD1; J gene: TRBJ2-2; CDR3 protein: CASSLAGQENGELFF; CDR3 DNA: TGTGCCAGCAGCTTAGCGGGACAGGAGAACGGGGAGCTGTTTTTT
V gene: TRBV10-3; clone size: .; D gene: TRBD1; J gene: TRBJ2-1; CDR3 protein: CAINTRGQGRYEQFF; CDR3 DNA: TGTGCCATCAATACGAGGGGACAGGGGCGTTATGAGCAGTTCTTC
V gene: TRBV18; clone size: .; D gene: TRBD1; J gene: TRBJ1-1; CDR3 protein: CASSPDRETEAFF; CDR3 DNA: TGTGCCAGCTCACCGGACAGGGAGACTGAAGCTTTCTTT
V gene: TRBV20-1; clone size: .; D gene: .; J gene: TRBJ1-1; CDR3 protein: CSAYSDSGNTEAFF; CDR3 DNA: TGCAGTGCTTACTCGGACAGTGGGAACACTGAAGCTTTCTTT
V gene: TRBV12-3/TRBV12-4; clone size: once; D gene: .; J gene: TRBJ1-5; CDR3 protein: CASSLGPPFRGQPQHF; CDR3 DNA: TGTGCCAGCAGTTTGGGTCCCCCTTTCAGGGGACAGCCCCAGCATTTT
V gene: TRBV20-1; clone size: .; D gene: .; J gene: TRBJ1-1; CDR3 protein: CSAESTSNTEAFF; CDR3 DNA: TGCAGTGCTGAAAGTACTTCAAACACTGAAGCTTTCTTT